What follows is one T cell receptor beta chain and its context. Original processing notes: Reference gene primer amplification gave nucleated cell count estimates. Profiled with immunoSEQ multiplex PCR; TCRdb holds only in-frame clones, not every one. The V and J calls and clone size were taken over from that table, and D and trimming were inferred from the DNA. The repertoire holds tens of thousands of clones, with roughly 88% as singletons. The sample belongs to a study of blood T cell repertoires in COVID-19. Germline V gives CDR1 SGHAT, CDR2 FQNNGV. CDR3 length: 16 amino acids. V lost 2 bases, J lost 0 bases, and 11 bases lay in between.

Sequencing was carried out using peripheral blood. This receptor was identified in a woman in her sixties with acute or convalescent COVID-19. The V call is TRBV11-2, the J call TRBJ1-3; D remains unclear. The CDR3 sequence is CASSLTAGNSGNTIYF. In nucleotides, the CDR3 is TGTGCCAGCAGCTTAACAGCAGGAAACTCTGGAAACACCATATATTTT.